This paragraph reports one TCR beta chain. CDR3 size: 12 residues. CDR1 is SQVTM and CDR2 is ANQGSEA in the germline V gene. The V end was cut by 6 bases, the J end by 4 bases, with 12 bases between. MiXCR, run by TCRdb on the 5' RACE reads, gives a single entry per CDR3 protein. The sample carries roughly 710,000 distinct CDR3 sequences, over 5% recorded once. These data belong to a study of identical twins. This receptor was identified in a man in his late teens or twenties in good health. The sample consisted of naive T cells sorted from blood. The rearrangement links TRBV29-1 to TRBJ2-5; perhaps D is TRBD1 or TRBD2 (5 bases each). The CDR3 reads CSVYGTGETQYF. DNA of the CDR3: TGCAGCGTCTACGGGACGGGAGAGACCCAGTACTTC. The variable domain in full, with the rest retrieved from reference TRBV29-1 and TRBJ2-5, is SAVISQKPSRDICQRGTSLTIQCQVDSQVTMMFWYRQQPGQSLTLIATANQGSEATYESGFVIDKFPISRPNLTFSTLTVSNMSPEDSSIYLCSVYGTGETQYFGPGTRLLVL.